Listed below are T cell receptor beta chains from one sample, sequenced in a study of technical replicates of blood from several donors. TCRdb's table, derived via immunoSEQ multiplex PCR, lists solely in-frame clones and lacks some. This table holds about 97,000 clones, 85% to 95% found once. Sequences were obtained from T cells isolated from PBMCs. The receptors were sampled from a human donor in good health. Each CDR3 is given with its conserved first and last residue. D genes are given only for firm matches. Size tells how often a clone was seen (once, few, many) or the class of an expanded clone, and some rows leave it out.

TRBJ1-1,16,.,.,TRBV27,CASSQGGGQLNTEAFF,TGTGCCAGCAGTCAGGGTGGTGGGCAGTTGAACACTGAAGCTTTCTTT
TRBJ1-3,14,.,TRBD1,TRBV6-5,CASSKGQGGNTIYF,TGTGCCAGCAGCAAGGGACAGGGGGGGAACACCATATATTTT
TRBJ1-5,15,once,TRBD1,TRBV6-6,CASRTDRASNQPQHF,TGTGCCAGCAGAACGGACAGGGCTAGCAATCAGCCCCAGCATTTT
TRBJ1-3,16,.,.,TRBV14,CASSPHFDISGNTIYF,TGTGCCAGCAGCCCCCATTTCGACATCTCTGGAAACACCATATATTTT
TRBJ2-7,14,.,.,TRBV13,CASSPYRDGYEQYF,TGTGCCAGCAGCCCCTACAGGGACGGGTACGAGCAGTACTTC
TRBJ1-4,12,.,TRBD1,TRBV29-1,CSVRDSIEKLFF,TGCAGCGTTCGGGACAGTATTGAAAAACTGTTTTTT
TRBJ1-1,12,.,.,TRBV18,CASSPSNREAFF,TGTGCCAGCTCACCTTCCAACAGGGAAGCTTTCTTT
TRBJ2-7,15,.,TRBD1,TRBV7-6,CASSLGTGGLGEQYF,TGTGCCAGCAGCTTAGGGACAGGGGGTCTTGGAGAGCAGTACTTC
TRBJ2-3,14,once,TRBD2,TRBV2,CASGLTSGTDTQYF,TGTGCCAGCGGCCTGACTAGCGGCACAGATACGCAGTATTTT
TRBJ2-7,16,.,.,TRBV21-1,CASSKAEDGRGYEQYF,TGTGCCAGCAGCAAAGCGGAGGACGGGAGAGGCTACGAGCAGTACTTC
TRBJ2-3,14,.,TRBD2,TRBV7-3,CASSLGGSADTQYF,TGTGCCAGCAGCCTGGGAGGGTCAGCAGATACGCAGTATTTT
TRBJ1-3,15,.,.,TRBV9,CASSARTASGNTIYF,TGTGCCAGCAGCGCCCGAACAGCCTCTGGAAACACCATATATTTT
TRBJ2-7,14,.,.,TRBV27,CASSLSGGSYEQYF,TGTGCCAGCAGCCTATCCGGAGGCTCCTACGAGCAGTACTTC
TRBJ2-3,16,.,TRBD2,TRBV28,CASSSFSGSRSDTQYF,TGTGCCAGCAGTTCCTTTAGCGGGAGTAGGTCAGATACGCAGTATTTT
TRBJ2-7,11,.,.,TRBV2,CASSGFDEQYF,TGTGCCAGCAGCGGGTTCGACGAGCAGTACTTC
TRBJ1-2,12,.,TRBD1,TRBV7-9,CASSLYWDSSSF,TGTGCCAGCAGCTTATATTGGGACAGCTCCTCCTTC
TRBJ2-3,16,.,TRBD2,TRBV5-1,CASSAQAGTSTDTQYF,TGCGCCAGCAGCGCTCAAGCGGGAACTAGCACAGATACGCAGTATTTT
TRBJ2-6,17,.,.,TRBV19,CASSIDREVSGANVLTF,TGTGCCAGTAGTATAGATCGCGAAGTCTCTGGGGCCAACGTCCTGACTTTC
TRBJ2-7,14,.,TRBD2,TRBV6-5,CASSSGTSGSEQYF,TGTGCCAGCAGTTCCGGGACTAGCGGGAGCGAGCAGTACTTC
TRBJ2-2,15,.,.,TRBV19,CASSMSAANTGELFF,TGTGCCAGTAGTATGAGCGCGGCGAACACCGGGGAGCTGTTTTTT
TRBJ1-4,15,.,.,TRBV5-4,CASSLVAGNHEKLFF,TGTGCCAGCAGCTTGGTGGCAGGGAACCATGAAAAACTGTTTTTT
TRBJ2-7,15,.,TRBD2,TRBV9,CASSAGLAGSYEQYF,TGTGCCAGCAGCGCGGGACTAGCGGGCTCCTACGAGCAGTACTTC